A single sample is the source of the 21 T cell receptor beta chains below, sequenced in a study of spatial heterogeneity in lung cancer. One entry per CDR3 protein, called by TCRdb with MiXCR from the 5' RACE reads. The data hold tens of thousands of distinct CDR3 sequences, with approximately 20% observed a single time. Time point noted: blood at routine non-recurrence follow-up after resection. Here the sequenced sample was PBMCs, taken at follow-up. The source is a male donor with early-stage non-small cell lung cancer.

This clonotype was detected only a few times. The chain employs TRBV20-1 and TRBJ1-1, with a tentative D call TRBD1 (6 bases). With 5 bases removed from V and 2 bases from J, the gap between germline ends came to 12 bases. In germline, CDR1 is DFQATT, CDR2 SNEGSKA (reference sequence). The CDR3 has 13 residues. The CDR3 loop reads CSASGQPNTEAFF. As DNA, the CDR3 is TGCAGTGCTTCAGGACAGCCCAACACTGAAGCTTTCTTT.

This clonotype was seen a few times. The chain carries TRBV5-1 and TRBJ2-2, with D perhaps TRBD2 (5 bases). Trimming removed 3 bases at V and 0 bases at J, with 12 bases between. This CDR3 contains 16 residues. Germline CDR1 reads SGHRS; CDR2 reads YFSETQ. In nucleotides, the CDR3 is TGCGCCAGCAGCTCTTCAGCGGTAGCGAACACCGGGGAGCTGTTTTTT. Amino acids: CASSSSAVANTGELFF.

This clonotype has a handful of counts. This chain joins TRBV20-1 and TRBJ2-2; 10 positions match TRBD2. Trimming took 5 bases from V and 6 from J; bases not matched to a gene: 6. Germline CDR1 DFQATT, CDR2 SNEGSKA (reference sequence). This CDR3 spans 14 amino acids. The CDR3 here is CSAPRTSGSGELFF. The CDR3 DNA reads TGCAGTGCTCCTCGGACTAGCGGTTCCGGGGAGCTGTTTTTT.

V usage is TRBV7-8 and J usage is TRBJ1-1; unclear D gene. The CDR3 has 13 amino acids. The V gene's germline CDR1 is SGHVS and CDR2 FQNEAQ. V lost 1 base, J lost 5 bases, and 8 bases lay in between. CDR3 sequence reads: CASSLEAQTEAFF. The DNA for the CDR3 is TGTGCCAGCAGCTTAGAGGCACAAACTGAAGCTTTCTTT.

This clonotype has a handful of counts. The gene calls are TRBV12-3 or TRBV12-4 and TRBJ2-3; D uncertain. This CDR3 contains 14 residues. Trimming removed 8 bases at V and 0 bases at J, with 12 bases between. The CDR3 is CASDNAASTDTQYF. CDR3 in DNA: TGTGCCAGCGATAACGCCGCCAGCACAGATACGCAGTATTTT.

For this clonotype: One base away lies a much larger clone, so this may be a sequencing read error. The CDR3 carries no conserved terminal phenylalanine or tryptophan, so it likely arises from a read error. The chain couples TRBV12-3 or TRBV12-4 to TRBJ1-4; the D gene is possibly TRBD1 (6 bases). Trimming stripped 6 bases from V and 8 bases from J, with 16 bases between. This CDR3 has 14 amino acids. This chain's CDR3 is CASSRGGSNEKLFS. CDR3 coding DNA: TGTGCCAGCAGCCGAGGGGGTTCAAACGAAAAACTGTTTTCT.

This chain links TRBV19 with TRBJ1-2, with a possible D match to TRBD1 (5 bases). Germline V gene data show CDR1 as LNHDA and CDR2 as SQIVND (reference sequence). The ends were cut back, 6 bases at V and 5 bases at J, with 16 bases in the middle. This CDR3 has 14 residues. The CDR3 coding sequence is TGTGCCAGTAGCCCGGGACGGGATACTTATGGCTACACCTTC. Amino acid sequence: CASSPGRDTYGYTF.

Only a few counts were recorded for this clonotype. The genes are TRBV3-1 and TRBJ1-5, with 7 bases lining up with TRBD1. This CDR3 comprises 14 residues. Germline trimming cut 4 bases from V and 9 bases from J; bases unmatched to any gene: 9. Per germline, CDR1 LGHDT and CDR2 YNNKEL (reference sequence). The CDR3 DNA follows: TGTGCCAGCAGCCCGGGACAGATCGCGTCGCCCCAGCATTTT. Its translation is CASSPGQIASPQHF.

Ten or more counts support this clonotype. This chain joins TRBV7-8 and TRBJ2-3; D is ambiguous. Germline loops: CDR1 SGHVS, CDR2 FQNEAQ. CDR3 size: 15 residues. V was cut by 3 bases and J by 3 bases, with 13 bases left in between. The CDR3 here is CASSFVRSRTDTQYF. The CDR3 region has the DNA TGTGCCAGCAGCTTCGTACGCTCACGGACAGATACGCAGTATTTT.

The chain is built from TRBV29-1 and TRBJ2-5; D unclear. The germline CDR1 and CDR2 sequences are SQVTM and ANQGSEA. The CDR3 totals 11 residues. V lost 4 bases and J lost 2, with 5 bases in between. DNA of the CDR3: TGCAGCGTTGGGGGTCAAGAGACCCAGTACTTC. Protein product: CSVGGQETQYF.

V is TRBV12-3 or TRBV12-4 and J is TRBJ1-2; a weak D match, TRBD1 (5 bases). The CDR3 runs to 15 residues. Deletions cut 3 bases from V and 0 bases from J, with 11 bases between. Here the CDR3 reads CASSLAGPANYGYTF. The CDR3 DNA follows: TGTGCCAGCAGTTTGGCGGGGCCAGCTAACTATGGCTACACCTTC.

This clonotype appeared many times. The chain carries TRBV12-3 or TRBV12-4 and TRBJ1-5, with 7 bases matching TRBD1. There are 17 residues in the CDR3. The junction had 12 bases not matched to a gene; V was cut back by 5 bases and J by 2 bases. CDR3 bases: TGTGCCAGCAGTGCGACAGGGCACCTCGTGGGCAATCAGCCCCAGCATTTT. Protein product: CASSATGHLVGNQPQHF.

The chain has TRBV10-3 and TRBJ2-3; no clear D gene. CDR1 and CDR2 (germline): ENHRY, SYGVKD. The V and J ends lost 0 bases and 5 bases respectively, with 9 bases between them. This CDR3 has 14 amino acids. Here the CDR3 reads CAISESETLDTQYF. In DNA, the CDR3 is TGTGCCATCAGTGAGTCGGAGACCCTAGATACGCAGTATTTT.

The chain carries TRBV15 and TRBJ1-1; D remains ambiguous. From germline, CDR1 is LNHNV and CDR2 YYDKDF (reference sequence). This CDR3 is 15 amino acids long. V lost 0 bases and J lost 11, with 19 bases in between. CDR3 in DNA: TGTGCCACCAGCAGAGATTTTGTTGACGGGAGGGAGGCTTTCTTT. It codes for CATSRDFVDGREAFF.

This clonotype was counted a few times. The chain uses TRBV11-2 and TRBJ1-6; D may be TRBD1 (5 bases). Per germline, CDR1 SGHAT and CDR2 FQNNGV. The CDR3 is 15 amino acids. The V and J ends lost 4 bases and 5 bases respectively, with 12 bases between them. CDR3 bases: TGTGCCAGCAGCTGGGCGGGGGGGAATAATTCACCCCTCCACTTT. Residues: CASSWAGGNNSPLHF. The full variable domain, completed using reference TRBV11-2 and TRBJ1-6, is EAGVAQSPRYKIIEKRQSVAFWCNPISGHATLYWYQQILGQGPKLLIQFQNNGVVDDSQLPKDRFSAERLKGVDSTLKIQPAKLEDSAVYLCASSWAGGNNSPLHFGNGTRLTVT.

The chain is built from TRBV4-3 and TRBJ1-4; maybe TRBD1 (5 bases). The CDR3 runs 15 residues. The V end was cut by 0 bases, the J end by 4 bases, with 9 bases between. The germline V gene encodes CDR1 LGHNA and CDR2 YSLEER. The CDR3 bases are TGCGCCAGCAGCCAAGAAATGAGGGGTAATGAAAAACTGTTTTTT. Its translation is CASSQEMRGNEKLFF.

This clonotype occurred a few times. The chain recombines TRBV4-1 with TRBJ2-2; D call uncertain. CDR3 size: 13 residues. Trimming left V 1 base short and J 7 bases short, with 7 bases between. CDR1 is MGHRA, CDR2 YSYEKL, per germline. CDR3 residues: CASSQVGFGELFF. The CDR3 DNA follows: TGCGCCAGCAGCCAAGTTGGGTTCGGGGAGCTGTTTTTT.

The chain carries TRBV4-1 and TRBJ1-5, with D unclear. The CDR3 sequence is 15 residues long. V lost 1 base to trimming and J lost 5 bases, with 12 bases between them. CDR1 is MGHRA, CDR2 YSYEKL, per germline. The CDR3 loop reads CASSQVGRLDQPQHF. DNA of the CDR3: TGCGCCAGCAGCCAAGTCGGCAGATTAGATCAGCCCCAGCATTTT.

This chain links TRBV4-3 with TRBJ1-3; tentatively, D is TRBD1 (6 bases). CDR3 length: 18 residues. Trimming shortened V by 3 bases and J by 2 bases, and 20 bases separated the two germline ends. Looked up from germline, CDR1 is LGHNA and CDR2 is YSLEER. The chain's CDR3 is CASSQGVTTGRAGNTIYF. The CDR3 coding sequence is TGCGCCAGCAGCCAGGGTGTCACGACAGGCCGAGCTGGAAACACCATATATTTT.

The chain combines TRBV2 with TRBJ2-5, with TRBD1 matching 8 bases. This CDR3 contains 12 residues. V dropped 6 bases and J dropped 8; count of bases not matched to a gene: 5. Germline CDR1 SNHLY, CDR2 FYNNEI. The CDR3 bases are TGTGCCAGCAGGACAGGGGCTGAAACCCAGTACTTC. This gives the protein CASRTGAETQYF.

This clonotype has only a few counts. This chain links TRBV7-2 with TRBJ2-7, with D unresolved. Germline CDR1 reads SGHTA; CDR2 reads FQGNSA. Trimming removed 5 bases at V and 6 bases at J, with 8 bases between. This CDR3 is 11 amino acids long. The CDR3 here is CASSVNSEQYV. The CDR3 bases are TGTGCCAGCAGCGTTAACTCCGAGCAGTACGTC.